This TCR beta chain was sequenced in a study of metastatic and nonmetastatic thyroid tumors. Study at large: The study looked at repertoires side by side in blood and in tumor or nodule tissue from malignant and benign thyroid patients. Points from the study as a whole: Across blood and tumor, TCR beta diversity in malignant thyroid tumors was reportedly significantly higher than in benign nodules.

The CDR3 has 15 amino acids. From germline, CDR1 is MNHNS and CDR2 SASEGT. The V gene lost 6 bases and the J gene lost 2 bases, with 15 bases spanning the gap. All patients reached thyroid surgery having received no treatment beforehand. This clone has at least ten counts. Its matching antigen is unknown. Per the original data handling: The study took CDR3 differences across clinicopathological groups and made a distant-metastasis classifier for papillary thyroid cancer from them. TCRdb re-called the PCR reads through MiXCR. TCRdb's processing, not the study's, gives the V and J calls here. The sample includes tens of thousands of clones, about 15% of them seen just once.

The clonotype originates from a female donor with papillary thyroid cancer or a benign thyroid nodule (not recorded which). Some clones in this sample may be carry-over from other donors' samples. The sequenced material came from blood. This chain connects TRBV6-1 to TRBJ2-3; D may be TRBD2 (6 bases). DNA for the CDR3: TGTGCCAGCAGATATGGCGGGGTTGACACAGATACGCAGTATTTT. It specifies CASRYGGVDTDTQYF.